This T cell receptor (beta chain) was identified in a study of radiation and T cells in renal cell carcinoma (dated by TCRdb to 2018 to 2021). In the study overall: In total, 50 or so samples, comprising 26 tumors and some 27 peripheral blood samples, were subjected to TCR beta sequencing. The last blood draw happened 4 weeks after radiation, timed to coincide with nephrectomy. Across all 50 or so samples, 4,016,671 unique CDR3 nucleotide sequences, encoding 2,658,974 unique CDR3 amino acid sequences, were identified. What the authors observed across the whole study: In blood, the top tumor clonotypes increased from baseline to 2 weeks after radiation and then shrank by 4 weeks, which suggests a temporary expansion of tumor-resident clones. Because no pretreatment tumor biopsies were available, whether clonotypes were present in the tumor at baseline could not be determined. Tracking of blood repertoire dynamics stopped at less than 5 weeks after treatment, with no follow-up past that point. Effects of radiation dose or scheduling on the TCR repertoire could not be addressed with the single-armed trial design.

This specimen's time point label, per the study, means: blood 4 weeks post-SBRT, at nephrectomy. The treatment or condition label on this specimen signifies: 15 Gy SBRT to primary tumor, nephrectomy 4 weeks later. The samples were drawn from a clinical trial, where primary renal cell carcinomas were treated with 15 Gy of stereotactic body radiation therapy and then removed by nephrectomy 4 weeks afterward. Serial peripheral blood from radiation-treated patients was sampled at baseline, 2 weeks and 4 weeks after SBRT to track tumor-enriched clonotypes. All patients had renal cell carcinoma with clear cell pathology. The QIAamp DNA Blood Mini Kit (Qiagen) was used to prepare genomic DNA for TCR sequencing. The analyses included only samples that passed all quality control checks. Notes on this clone: Its antigen remains undetermined. Nothing much larger sits one base from this clone, and base qualities are not available.

The CDR1 and CDR2 encoded by the germline V gene (reference sequence) are LNHDA and SQIVND. The CDR3 sequence holds 15 residues, the cysteine and phenylalanine included. This entry keeps only the CDR3 DNA: 45 bases, framed from base 1. Unmatched junction bases come to 6, with V trimmed by 3 bases and J by 4 bases. TCR beta libraries were generated from genomic DNA with the immunoSEQ kit, following the manufacturer's recommendations. Library preparation used a first multiplex PCR with proprietary primers, then a second PCR adding unique barcodes, with bead cleanups after each round. Each sample batch included a kit-provided positive control reaction and a negative control reaction. The final libraries underwent checking on an Agilent 4200 TapeStation D1000 ScreenTape, volumetric pooling, and quantification by qPCR. Sequencing ran on an Illumina NextSeq500 with a MidOutput 150-cycle cartridge, using 156 Read1 and 15 Index1 cycles with kit custom primers. The pooled library was loaded at about 1 pM, and approximately 20% PhiX control was spiked in. On the authors' methods: Vendor-processed data were analyzed in R, and a clonotype was defined as all T cells sharing the same CDR3 nucleotide sequence. For clone abundance analyses, frequencies were normalized to the 10,000 most abundant clones in each sample. Public T cell clones, which averaged fewer than five per sample, were excluded before analysis. An abundance difference of at least 32-fold between compartments was the criterion for calling clonotypes tumor-enriched or baseline blood-enriched. A beta-binomial differential abundance model was used to identify clonotypes that expanded or contracted between blood time points. The Baroni-Urbani and Buser coefficient was used to measure tumor-blood repertoire similarity, and groups were compared with two-tailed Wilcoxon tests in R. TCRdb retrieved this table from immuneACCESS and kept in-frame rearrangements only. Not all clones are present; in checked studies, unresolved V genes account for under half, and no reason is known for the remainder. The V and J calls and clone size are taken from that table; D and trimming were inferred from the DNA. Counted in this sample were approximately 43,000 clones; 65% to 85% of them appeared once. Clones ranked in the top ten supply 25% to 35% of the sample.

This clonotype originated in a woman in her seventies with renal cell carcinoma. The chain employs TRBV19 and TRBJ2-1; TRBD1 fits 7 bases in the junction. Sequenced material: blood, taken from a patient whose treatment included radiotherapy and nephrectomy. The CDR3 has the sequence CASSILRGWYNEQFF. DNA sequence: TGTGCCAGTAGTATTCTCAGGGGGTGGTACAATGAGCAGTTCTTC.